Listed below are T cell receptor beta chains from one sample, sequenced in a study of OX40 agonist ivuxolimab in advanced cancers. Produced via immunoSEQ multiplex PCR; TCRdb's table is partial and in-frame only. The sample includes approximately 10,000 clones, roughly 80% of them seen just once. The sequences come from CD4+ or CD8+ T cells sorted from blood, collected in a trial of the OX40 agonist ivuxolimab. The receptor set was obtained from an adult with an advanced solid tumor such as melanoma, head and neck, liver or kidney cancer. CDR3s include the opening cysteine and the closing phenylalanine or tryptophan. The D gene is left open where the match is weak. Rows give clone size only sometimes, using once, few, many, or a class for an expanded clone.

TRBV7-6	TRBJ2-7	once	TRBD2	CASSLGRAAGAYEQYF	TGTGCCAGCAGCTTAGGACGGGCAGCGGGGGCCTACGAGCAGTACTTC
TRBV9	TRBJ1-6	NA	NA	CASSVRGAGSPLHF	TGTGCCAGCAGCGTTAGGGGGGCAGGTTCACCCCTCCACTTT
TRBV5-6	TRBJ1-3	NA	TRBD1	CASSPGTGAGNTIYF	TGTGCCAGCAGCCCCGGGACAGGGGCGGGTAACACCATATATTTT
TRBV27	TRBJ2-2	NA	NA	CASASVGYTGELFF	TGTGCCAGCGCCTCGGTGGGGTACACCGGGGAGCTGTTTTTT
TRBV5-5	TRBJ2-7	few	TRBD1	CASSLGQGDYEQYF	TGTGCCAGCAGCTTGGGGCAGGGGGACTACGAGCAGTACTTC
TRBV18	TRBJ2-3	NA	NA	CASSPVDRSTDTQYF	TGTGCCAGCTCACCAGTTGACAGGTCCACAGATACGCAGTATTTT
TRBV2	TRBJ2-5	NA	NA	CASSHSGTEETQYF	TGTGCCAGCAGCCACTCCGGCACCGAAGAGACCCAGTACTTC
TRBV6-5	TRBJ1-2	once	NA	CASSYSWGYYGYTF	TGTGCCAGCAGTTACTCTTGGGGGTACTATGGCTACACCTTC
TRBV10-2	TRBJ1-2	NA	NA	CASSEWTGGYTF	TGCGCCAGCAGTGAATGGACCGGTGGCTACACCTTC
TRBV9	TRBJ2-7	NA	TRBD1	CASSVDGTAYEQYF	TGTGCCAGCAGCGTAGATGGGACAGCCTACGAGCAGTACTTC
TRBV4-1	TRBJ1-2	NA	NA	CASSPQGQKRDGYGYTF	TGCGCCAGCAGCCCCCAGGGTCAGAAAAGGGATGGCTATGGCTACACCTTC
TRBV2	TRBJ1-2	NA	NA	CASMGREKLNYGYTF	TGTGCCAGCATGGGCAGGGAAAAACTTAACTATGGCTACACCTTC
TRBV6-5	TRBJ2-7	NA	NA	CASSYSYRNYEQYF	TGTGCCAGCAGTTACTCGTACAGGAACTACGAGCAGTACTTC
TRBV9	TRBJ2-5	once	NA	CASSASLGGEIETQYF	TGTGCCAGCAGCGCCTCCTTAGGGGGGGAAATAGAGACCCAGTACTTC
TRBV7-9	TRBJ2-5	NA	TRBD2	CASSWRGGLGETQYF	TGTGCCAGCAGCTGGCGGGGGGGCCTCGGAGAGACCCAGTACTTC
TRBV7-3	TRBJ2-1	NA	NA	CASSPTGGTYNEQFF	TGTGCCAGCAGCCCGACTGGCGGAACCTACAATGAGCAGTTCTTC
TRBV4-1	TRBJ1-2	NA	NA	CASSQGQNYGYTF	TGCGCCAGCAGCCAAGGACAGAACTATGGCTACACCTTC
TRBV28	TRBJ1-4	NA	NA	CASSWRTDNEKLFF	TGTGCCAGCAGTTGGCGGACAGATAATGAAAAACTGTTTTTT
TRBV6-5	TRBJ1-2	NA	NA	CASSWGANGYTF	TGTGCCAGCAGTTGGGGGGCAAATGGCTACACCTTC
TRBV18	TRBJ2-1	NA	TRBD2	CASSATSGGAPEQFF	TGTGCCAGCTCGGCAACTAGCGGGGGGGCCCCGGAGCAGTTCTTC
TRBV5-6	TRBJ1-2	NA	TRBD1	CASSDNRGQLNYGYTF	TGTGCCAGCAGCGACAACAGGGGGCAACTAAACTATGGCTACACCTTC
TRBV19	TRBJ1-1	NA	NA	CASSWQNTEAFF	TGTGCCAGTAGTTGGCAGAACACTGAAGCTTTCTTT
TRBV5-5	TRBJ1-1	NA	NA	CASSLSYRDTEAFF	TGTGCCAGCAGCTTGTCCTACAGGGACACTGAAGCTTTCTTT
TRBV19	TRBJ2-1	NA	NA	CASTPLNRNNEQFF	TGTGCCAGTACCCCCCTGAACAGAAACAATGAGCAGTTCTTC
TRBV27	TRBJ2-7	NA	TRBD1	CASMLKNRQGSWSYEQYF	TGTGCCAGCATGCTGAAGAACCGACAGGGAAGTTGGTCCTACGAGCAGTACTTC
TRBV4-1	TRBJ1-4	NA	TRBD1	CASSRGQGRTNEKLFF	TGCGCCAGCAGCCGAGGACAGGGGAGAACTAATGAAAAACTGTTTTTT
TRBV6-1	TRBJ1-2	NA	TRBD1	CASRHDRQGNYGYTF	TGTGCCAGCAGACACGACCGACAGGGGAACTATGGCTACACCTTC
TRBV13	TRBJ2-7	NA	NA	CASSLGLGTGEQYF	TGTGCCAGCAGCTTAGGCCTCGGGACGGGGGAGCAGTACTTC
TRBV25-1	TRBJ2-6	NA	NA	CASSDRVTGQSRANVLTF	TGTGCCAGCAGTGATCGTGTAACTGGACAAAGTCGGGCCAACGTCCTGACTTTC
TRBV11-2	TRBJ1-1	NA	NA	CASRPSGNTEAFF	TGTGCCAGTCGACCCTCAGGGAACACTGAAGCTTTCTTT
TRBV30	TRBJ1-2	NA	NA	CAWSVLPGGYTF	TGTGCCTGGAGTGTACTGCCTGGTGGCTACACCTTC
TRBV19	TRBJ2-7	NA	TRBD1	CASSPGTGLYEQYF	TGTGCCAGTAGTCCCGGGACAGGACTCTACGAGCAGTACTTC